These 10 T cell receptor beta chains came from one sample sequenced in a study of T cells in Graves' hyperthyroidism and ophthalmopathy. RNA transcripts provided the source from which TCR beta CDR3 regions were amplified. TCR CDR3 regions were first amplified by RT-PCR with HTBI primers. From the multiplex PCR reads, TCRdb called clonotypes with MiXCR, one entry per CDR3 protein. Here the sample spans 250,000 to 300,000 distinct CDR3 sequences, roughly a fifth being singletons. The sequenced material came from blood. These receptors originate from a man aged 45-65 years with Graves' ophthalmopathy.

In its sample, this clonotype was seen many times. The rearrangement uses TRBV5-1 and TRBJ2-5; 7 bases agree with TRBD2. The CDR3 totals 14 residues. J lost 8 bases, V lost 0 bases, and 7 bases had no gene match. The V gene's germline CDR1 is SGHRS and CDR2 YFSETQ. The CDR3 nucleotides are TGCGCCAGCAGCTTGGAGTCGCAGACTAGCACCCAGTACTTC. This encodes CASSLESQTSTQYF.

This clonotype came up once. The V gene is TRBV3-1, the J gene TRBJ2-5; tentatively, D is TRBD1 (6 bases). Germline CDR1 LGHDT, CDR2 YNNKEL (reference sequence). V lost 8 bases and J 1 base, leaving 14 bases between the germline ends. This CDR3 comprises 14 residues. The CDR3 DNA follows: TGTGCCAGCGAGAAGGGACACTTCCAAGAGACCCAGTACTTC. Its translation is CASEKGHFQETQYF.

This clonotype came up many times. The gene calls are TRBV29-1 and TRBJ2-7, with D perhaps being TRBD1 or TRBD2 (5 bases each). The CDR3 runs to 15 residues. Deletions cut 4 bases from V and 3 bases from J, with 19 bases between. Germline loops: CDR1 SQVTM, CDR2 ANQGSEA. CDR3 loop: CSVGGSGTGFYEQYF. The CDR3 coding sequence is TGCAGCGTTGGGGGGTCCGGGACGGGCTTCTACGAGCAGTACTTC.

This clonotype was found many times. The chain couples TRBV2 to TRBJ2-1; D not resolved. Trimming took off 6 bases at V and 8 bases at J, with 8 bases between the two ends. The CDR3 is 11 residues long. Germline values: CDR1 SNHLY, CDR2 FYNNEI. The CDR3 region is CASSAEDEQFF. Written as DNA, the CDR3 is TGTGCCAGCAGCGCCGAGGATGAGCAGTTCTTC.

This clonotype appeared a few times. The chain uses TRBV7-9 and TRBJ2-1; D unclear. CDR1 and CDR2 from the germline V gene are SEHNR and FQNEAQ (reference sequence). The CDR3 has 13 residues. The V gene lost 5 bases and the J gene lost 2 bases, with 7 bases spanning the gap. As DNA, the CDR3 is TGTGCCAGCAGCACCTTGGCCTACAATGAGCAGTTCTTC. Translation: CASSTLAYNEQFF.

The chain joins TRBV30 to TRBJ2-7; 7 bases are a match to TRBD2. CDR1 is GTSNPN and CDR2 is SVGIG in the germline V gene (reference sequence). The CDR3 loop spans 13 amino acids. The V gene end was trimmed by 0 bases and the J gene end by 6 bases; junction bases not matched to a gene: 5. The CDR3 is CAWSVGRDGEQYF. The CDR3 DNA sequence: TGTGCCTGGAGTGTAGGGAGGGACGGCGAGCAGTACTTC.

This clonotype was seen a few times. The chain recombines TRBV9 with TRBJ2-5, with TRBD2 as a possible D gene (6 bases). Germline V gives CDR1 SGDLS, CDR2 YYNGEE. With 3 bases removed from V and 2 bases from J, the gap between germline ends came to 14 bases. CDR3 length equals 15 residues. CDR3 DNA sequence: TGTGCCAGCAGCGAGCGGACTACGCTACAAGAGACCCAGTACTTC. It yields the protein CASSERTTLQETQYF.

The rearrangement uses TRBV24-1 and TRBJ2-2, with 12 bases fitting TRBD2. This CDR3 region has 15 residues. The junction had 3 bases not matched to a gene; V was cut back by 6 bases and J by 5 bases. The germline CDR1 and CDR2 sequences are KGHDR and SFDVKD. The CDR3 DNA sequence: TGTGCCACCAGTCTAGCGGGAGGGCAAACCGGGGAGCTGTTTTTT. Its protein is CATSLAGGQTGELFF.

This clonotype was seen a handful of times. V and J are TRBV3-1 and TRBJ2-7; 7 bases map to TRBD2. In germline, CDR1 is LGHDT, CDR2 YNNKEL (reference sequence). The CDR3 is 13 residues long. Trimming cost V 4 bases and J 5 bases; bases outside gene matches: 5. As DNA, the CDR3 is TGTGCCAGCAGCCCCCGGGACTATAACGAGCAGTACTTC. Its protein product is CASSPRDYNEQYF.

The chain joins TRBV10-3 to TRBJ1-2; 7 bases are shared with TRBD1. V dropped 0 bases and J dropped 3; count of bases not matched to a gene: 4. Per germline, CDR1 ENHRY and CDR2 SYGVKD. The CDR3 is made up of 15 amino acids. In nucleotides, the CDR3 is TGTGCCATCAGTGAGTCGCCAGGGGGTTACTATGGCTACACCTTC. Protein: CAISESPGGYYGYTF.